This entry is about one T cell receptor beta chain. Antigen: not known. These data belong to a study of T cells expressing NK-cell markers. Study details: HCMV serostatus: most of the eight sequenced donors positive, one negative. Study results and caveats: Each of over 5 donors carried dominant NKG2C+ clonotypes accounting for roughly 1.0-7.5% of CD8+ T cells. Unclear, still, was the HCMV specificity of the expanded NKG2C+ T cell clones.

TCR beta cDNA was generated via 5'RACE template switching incorporating UMIs. One entry per CDR3 protein, without DNA, is what TCRdb gives after re-calling the 5' RACE reads. The sample holds 500,000 to 700,000 distinct CDR3 sequences. The CDR3 runs 14 residues. Germline CDR1 and CDR2: GTSNPN and SVGIG (reference sequence). The TCR was taken from a man aged 18 to 35 in good health. The sample taken for sequencing was blood T cells: a sorted CD56 or NKG2C T cell subset, CD4+ or CD8+ T cells, or bulk PBMC T cells (not recorded which). V gene TRBV30 combines with J gene TRBJ2-6. CDR3 sequence reads: CAWSGSSGANVLTF.